This T cell receptor beta chain was sequenced during a study of read filtering for tumor transcriptome and immune sequencing. Sampling of bone marrow took place during active disease in every patient. This clonotype was observed a few times. As yet, its antigen is unknown. Study outcomes and limitations: Roughly four fifths of IR-seq clonotypes had one read, totaling approximately 3.5% of reads; RNA-seq: roughly 76% and 46%. The sorted CD138-negative fraction was a mixed bone marrow immune population, not purified T cells.

The library was built from 400 ng RNA with molecular barcoded adaptors for alpha/delta and beta/gamma chains. TCRdb used MiXCR to reprocess the reads, holding one entry per CDR3 protein. The sample has fewer than 150,000 distinct CDR3 sequences, 10% to 15% seen once; the top ten hold 9.5% to 11%. The CDR3 length is 15 residues. V dropped 4 bases and J dropped 4; count of bases not matched to a gene: 7. The germline V gene has CDR1 SGHRS and CDR2 YFSETQ. The specimen was a population of CD138-negative cells sorted from bone marrow. This TCR was recovered from a donor at least 40 years old with multiple myeloma. V gene TRBV5-1 combines with J gene TRBJ2-5; 10 nucleotides match TRBD1. The CDR3 DNA is TGCGCCAGCAGCGGGGGACAGGGGTCGGGAGAGACCCAGTACTTC. As protein: CASSGGQGSGETQYF.